Reported below is one T cell receptor beta chain. The data are from a study of OX40 agonist ivuxolimab in advanced cancers. Overall study context: Patients were roughly 83% male with ages roughly 20 to 80, mean 60. Partial responses were achieved by three patients, one with hepatocellular carcinoma and two with cutaneous melanoma.

Germline V CDR1 and CDR2: SGHVS, FNYEAQ. V was shortened by 1 base and J by 7 bases, with 13 bases between the two germline ends. CDR3 length: 15 residues. Exclusion applied to patients with autoimmune disease history or systemic immunosuppression. Repertoires were generated with immunoSEQ multiplex PCR, while TCRdb's copy carries only in-frame clones and drops some. Of more than 45,000 clones in the sample, 75% to 85% were seen once. The chain combines TRBV7-6 with TRBJ1-4; possible D gene TRBD1, 5 bases. The origin of this receptor is an adult with an advanced solid tumor such as melanoma, head and neck, liver or kidney cancer. This specimen consisted of CD4+ or CD8+ T cells sorted from blood, obtained in a trial of the OX40 agonist ivuxolimab. The CDR3 DNA sequence: TGTGCCAGCAGCTTAGATCGCACAGGAGCTGAAAAACTGTTTTTT. This gives the protein CASSLDRTGAEKLFF.